The 14 T cell receptor beta chains reported below all come from one sample, sequenced in a study of T cells in Graves' hyperthyroidism and ophthalmopathy. RNA transcripts were the template for amplifying TCR beta CDR3 regions. The HTBI primer set was used in a first-round RT-PCR of the TCR CDR3. TCRdb reprocessed the multiplex PCR reads with MiXCR, giving one entry per CDR3 protein. The data hold 45,000 to 55,000 distinct CDR3 sequences, with 45% to 65% observed a single time. The specimen was peripheral blood or thyroid tissue (not recorded which). The receptor set was obtained from a man younger than 35 with Graves' hyperthyroidism.

This chain connects TRBV6-5 to TRBJ1-1; tentatively, D is TRBD1 (6 bases). Between the trimmed V and J ends, which lost 5 bases and 7 bases, there was a span of 20 bases. Per the germline V gene, CDR1 is MNHEY and CDR2 is SVGAGI. CDR3 length equals 15 residues. CDR3 residues: CASSPTPGDLHEAFF. The DNA for the CDR3 is TGTGCCAGCAGTCCGACACCAGGGGACCTACATGAAGCTTTCTTT.

This chain connects TRBV2 to TRBJ1-1; D is possibly TRBD1 (5 bases). The CDR3 covers 13 residues. CDR1 is SNHLY and CDR2 is FYNNEI in the germline V gene. The V gene lost 7 bases and the J gene lost 3 bases, with 12 bases spanning the gap. In DNA, the CDR3 is TGTGCCAGCATGGGGGATGGGGACACTGAAGCTTTCTTT. Translating gives CASMGDGDTEAFF.

This clonotype showed up many times. This sequence joins TRBV3-1 and TRBJ1-2; D not resolved. Per germline, CDR1 LGHDT and CDR2 YNNKEL (reference sequence). The CDR3 totals 12 residues. The V end was cut by 4 bases, the J end by 6 bases, with 9 bases between. The CDR3, as DNA: TGTGCCAGCAGCCGCCTAGAGCATGGCTACACCTTC. It is translated as CASSRLEHGYTF.

In its sample, this clonotype was seen many times. The chain has TRBV7-2 and TRBJ1-5; perhaps TRBD1 as D (6 bases). CDR3 size: 15 residues. V was shortened by 2 bases and J by 7 bases, with 15 bases between the two germline ends. CDR1 is SGHTA, CDR2 FQGNSA, per germline. The chain's CDR3 is CASSLRRGGGQPQHF. The CDR3 DNA is TGTGCCAGCAGCTTAAGAAGGGGGGGGGGGCAGCCCCAGCATTTT.

V usage is TRBV29-1 and J usage is TRBJ1-1, with D perhaps matching TRBD1 (5 bases). The germline V and J ends were trimmed by 4 bases and 3 bases, with 9 bases remaining between them. There are 12 residues in the CDR3. Germline V gene lookup returns CDR1 SQVTM and CDR2 ANQGSEA. DNA for the CDR3: TGCAGCGTTGTAAGAGGGGACACTGAAGCTTTCTTT. This translates into CSVVRGDTEAFF. The whole variable domain, filled in from reference TRBV29-1 and TRBJ1-1, reads SAVISQKPSRDICQRGTSLTIQCQVDSQVTMMFWYRQQPGQSLTLIATANQGSEATYESGFVIDKFPISRPNLTFSTLTVSNMSPEDSSIYLCSVVRGDTEAFFGQGTRLTVV.

This chain connects TRBV29-1 to TRBJ1-2; D may be TRBD1 (5 bases). This CDR3 region has 13 residues. V was pared by 6 bases and J by 2 bases, with 13 bases between. Germline CDR1 is SQVTM and CDR2 is ANQGSEA. Here the CDR3 reads CSVRPGGNYGYTF. Written as DNA, the CDR3 is TGCAGCGTGAGGCCCGGGGGGAACTATGGCTACACCTTC.

The chain couples TRBV10-2 to TRBJ2-7, with D unclear. The germline CDR1 and CDR2 sequences are WSHSY and SAAADI. Trimming left V 2 bases short and J 0 bases short, with 5 bases between. This CDR3 is 13 amino acids long. CDR3 residues: CASSEVSSYEQYF. In DNA, the CDR3 is TGCGCCAGCAGTGAGGTCAGCTCCTACGAGCAGTACTTC.

The chain joins TRBV7-2 to TRBJ1-5; D call uncertain. Deletions cut 5 bases from V and 7 bases from J, with 6 bases between. Germline CDR1 SGHTA, CDR2 FQGNSA. The CDR3 is made up of 11 amino acids. CDR3 protein: CASSPRQPQHF. Here the CDR3 DNA reads TGTGCCAGCAGCCCGCGACAGCCCCAGCATTTT.

This clonotype was found a few times. The genes are TRBV20-1 and TRBJ2-7, with 13 positions matching TRBD2. The germline CDR1 and CDR2 sequences are DFQATT and SNEGSKA (reference sequence). V shed 5 bases, J shed 7 bases, and the junction held 11 bases outside the gene matches. The CDR3 is 15 amino acids. This CDR3 is CSAAARTSGSSEQYF. In DNA form, the CDR3 reads TGCAGTGCTGCAGCCCGGACTAGCGGGAGTAGTGAGCAGTACTTC.

This clonotype was seen ten or more times. The J gene is TRBJ2-7, the V gene TRBV10-3; the D is unclear. Per the germline V gene, CDR1 is ENHRY and CDR2 is SYGVKD. This CDR3 spans 15 amino acids. The V and J ends lost 1 base and 0 bases respectively, with 10 bases between them. The DNA for the CDR3 is TGTGCCATCAGTGAGTACACGGCAAACTCCTACGAGCAGTACTTC. Translation: CAISEYTANSYEQYF.

This chain joins TRBV2 and TRBJ2-6, with 12 bases aligning to TRBD1. There are 20 residues in the CDR3. V dropped 6 bases and J dropped 0; count of bases not matched to a gene: 12. Germline V gene lookup returns CDR1 SNHLY and CDR2 FYNNEI. The CDR3 loop reads CASSPVPGQGAPSGANVLTF. In DNA, the CDR3 is TGTGCCAGCAGCCCTGTCCCGGGACAGGGGGCCCCCTCTGGGGCCAACGTCCTGACTTTC.

The chain carries TRBV7-3 and TRBJ1-2; D remains unclear. V lost 5 bases, J lost 8 bases, and 18 bases lay in between. The length of the CDR3 is 14 residues. Germline V gives CDR1 SGHTA, CDR2 FQGTGA. CDR3 nucleotides: TGTGCCAGCAGCCCCGGTGGGGTCGGTGAAGGCTACACCTTC. Protein: CASSPGGVGEGYTF.

In its sample, this clonotype was seen many times. This chain's CDR3 is CSARDPWGEANEKLFF. The CDR3 nucleotides read TGCAGTGCTAGAGACCCATGGGGAGAGGCTAATGAAAAACTGTTTTTT. This chain uses TRBV20-1 with TRBJ1-4; no definite D call. The ends were cut back, 0 bases at V and 3 bases at J, with 14 bases in the middle. Germline V lookup: CDR1 DFQATT, CDR2 SNEGSKA (reference sequence). The CDR3 has 16 residues.

V usage is TRBV5-1 and J usage is TRBJ1-4; D gene unclear. The germline V gene has CDR1 SGHRS and CDR2 YFSETQ. The V end was cut by 5 bases, the J end by 4 bases, with 6 bases between. The CDR3 is 12 residues long. The CDR3 DNA follows: TGCGCCAGCAGTGTGGATAATGAAAAACTGTTTTTT. Amino acids: CASSVDNEKLFF.